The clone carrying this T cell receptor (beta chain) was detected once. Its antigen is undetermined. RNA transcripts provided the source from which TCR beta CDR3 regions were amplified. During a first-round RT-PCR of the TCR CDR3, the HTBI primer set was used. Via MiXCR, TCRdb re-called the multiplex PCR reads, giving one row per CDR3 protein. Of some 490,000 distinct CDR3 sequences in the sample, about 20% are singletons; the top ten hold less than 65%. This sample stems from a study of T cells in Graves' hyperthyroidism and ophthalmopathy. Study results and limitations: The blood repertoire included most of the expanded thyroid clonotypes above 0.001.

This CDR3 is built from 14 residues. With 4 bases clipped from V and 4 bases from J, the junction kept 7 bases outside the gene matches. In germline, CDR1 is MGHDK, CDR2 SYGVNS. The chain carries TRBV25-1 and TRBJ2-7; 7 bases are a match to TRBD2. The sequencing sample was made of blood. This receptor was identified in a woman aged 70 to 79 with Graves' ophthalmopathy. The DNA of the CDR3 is TGTGCCAGCAGTGTTTCCGGGGGGAGGTACGAGCAGTACTTC. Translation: CASSVSGGRYEQYF.